What follows are 9 T cell receptor beta chains derived from one specimen sequenced in a study of T cells in Graves' hyperthyroidism and ophthalmopathy. Researchers took RNA transcripts and amplified the TCR beta CDR3 regions from them. First-round RT-PCR of the TCR CDR3 relied on the HTBI primer set. MiXCR, run by TCRdb on the multiplex PCR reads, gives a single entry per CDR3 protein. The sample contains some 500,000 distinct CDR3 sequences, approximately 16% of which appear only once. What was sequenced was blood. Receptors were obtained from a woman in her 30s with Graves' ophthalmopathy.

This clonotype was counted only a few times. The chain couples TRBV12-3 or TRBV12-4 to TRBJ1-2, with D possibly being TRBD1 (6 bases). The V gene lost 2 bases and the J gene lost 8 bases, with 18 bases spanning the gap. The CDR3 extends over 15 amino acids. The CDR3 DNA is TGTGCCAGCAGTTTAAATCGGGGGGCGGAAAGGGGCTACACCTTC. Translating gives CASSLNRGAERGYTF.

J is TRBJ2-7 and V is TRBV9; perhaps D is TRBD1 or TRBD2 (5 bases each). V was shortened by 4 bases and J by 7 bases, with 15 bases between the two germline ends. In germline, CDR1 is SGDLS, CDR2 YYNGEE. The CDR3 spans 13 residues. DNA for the CDR3: TGTGCCAGCAGCCCACGGGGCTACTTGGAGCAGTACTTC. Protein: CASSPRGYLEQYF.

In its sample, this clonotype was seen a few times. The gene calls are TRBV12-5 and TRBJ2-1; a possible D gene is TRBD2 (5 bases). There are 12 residues in the CDR3. V was cut by 9 bases and J by 6 bases, with 12 bases left in between. CDR1 and CDR2 (germline): LGHNT, FRNRAP. The CDR3: CASCVEGNEQFF. The CDR3 nucleotides read TGTGCTAGCTGCGTTGAGGGCAATGAGCAGTTCTTC.

This sequence joins TRBV19 and TRBJ2-7; 9 positions match TRBD2. The CDR3 runs to 14 residues. Per the germline V gene, CDR1 is LNHDA and CDR2 is SQIVND (reference sequence). V lost 7 bases to trimming and J lost 7 bases; unmatched junction nucleotides: 11. CDR3 bases: TGTGCCAGTAAGCGGGGGGCGGCGGACAATGAGCAGTACTTC. It encodes CASKRGAADNEQYF.

A few counts support this clonotype. The chain combines TRBV10-3 with TRBJ2-3; 10 bases line up with TRBD2. This CDR3 has 19 residues. In germline, CDR1 is ENHRY, CDR2 SYGVKD. The V and J ends lost 2 bases and 4 bases, in that order; junction bases with no gene match: 15. The chain's CDR3 is CAISEGWLAGVSDADTQYF. The CDR3 DNA reads as TGTGCCATCAGTGAGGGTTGGCTAGCGGGAGTCAGTGATGCAGATACGCAGTATTTT.

This clonotype appeared a few times. The rearrangement uses TRBV7-9 and TRBJ2-5; D may be TRBD1 or TRBD2 (5 bases each). CDR1 and CDR2 (germline): SEHNR, FQNEAQ (reference sequence). The CDR3 is 15 amino acids. V lost 6 bases to trimming and J lost 7 bases, with 21 bases between them. CDR3 residues: CASRPTAPGLGTQYF. CDR3 sequence (DNA): TGTGCCAGCAGACCCACGGCCCCGGGGCTGGGGACCCAGTACTTC.

This clonotype occurred once. A much bigger clone sits one base away, suggesting this may be a read error. The chain carries TRBV15 and TRBJ1-2; D gene uncertain. Germline-derived CDR1 and CDR2 are LNHNV and YYDKDF (reference sequence). The CDR3 spans 14 residues. V lost 1 base and J 2 bases, leaving 8 bases between the germline ends. CDR3 coding DNA: TGTGCCACCAGCAGAGCGACACTGAACTATGGCTACACCTTC. Protein product: CATSRATLNYGYTF.

This clonotype was observed a few times. The chain joins TRBV6-1 to TRBJ1-5; tentative D call: TRBD1 (6 bases). Between the trimmed V and J ends, which lost 8 bases and 5 bases, there was a span of 16 bases. Germline lookup yields CDR1 MNHNS and CDR2 SASEGT. The CDR3 sequence is 14 residues long. The CDR3 DNA sequence: TGTGCCAGCCGGAGAGCGGGGGGCCATCAGCCCCAGCATTTT. Its translation: CASRRAGGHQPQHF.

In its sample, this clonotype was seen a few times. As DNA, the CDR3 is TGTGCCAGCAGTTACGACTCCCAAGCGGGGGCCAACGTCCTGACTTTC. The encoded protein is CASSYDSQAGANVLTF. The chain uses TRBV12-3 or TRBV12-4 and TRBJ2-6; D is unresolved. The V end was cut by 4 bases, the J end by 4 bases, with 14 bases between. The CDR3 is 16 amino acids.